This TCR beta chain was obtained from a study of T cell responses to AZD1222 COVID-19 vaccine. Study results and limitations: Elevations in Spike-specific TCR breadth and depth followed administration of two AZD1222 doses. The study found vaccine-associated CD4 TCRs spanning spike, dominant at 160-218 and 743-854.

The analysis combined second doses at about 4 or about 12 weeks. The CDR3 loop spans 13 amino acids. The germline V gene has CDR1 MNHNY and CDR2 SVGAGI (reference sequence). The V and J ends lost 2 bases and 10 bases respectively, with 12 bases between them. Produced via immunoSEQ multiplex PCR; TCRdb's table is partial and in-frame only. The sample lists 110,000 or so clones, about 88% occurring once. Comments on this clone: Its specificity is unknown.

This TCR came from an adult who received the AZD1222 COVID-19 vaccine. The chain carries TRBV6-6 and TRBJ2-1; TRBD2 might be the D (5 bases). This specimen consisted of peripheral blood, obtained 28 days after the second AZD1222 dose. For the CDR3, the DNA is TGTGCCAGCAGTTACCAAGGACTGGGGGAGCAGTTCTTC. This sequence encodes CASSYQGLGEQFF.